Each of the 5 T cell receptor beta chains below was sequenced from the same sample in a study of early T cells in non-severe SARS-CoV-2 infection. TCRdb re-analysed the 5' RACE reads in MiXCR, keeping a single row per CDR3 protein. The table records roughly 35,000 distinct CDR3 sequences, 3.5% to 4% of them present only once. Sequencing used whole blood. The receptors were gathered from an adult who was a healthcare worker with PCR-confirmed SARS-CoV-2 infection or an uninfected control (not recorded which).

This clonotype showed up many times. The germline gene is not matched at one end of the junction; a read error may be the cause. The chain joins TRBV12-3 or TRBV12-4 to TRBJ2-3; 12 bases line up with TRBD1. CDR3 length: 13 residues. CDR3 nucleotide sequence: TGTGCCAGCTGGTCCCCGGGACAGGGGGCTAGGGTATTT. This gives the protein CASWSPGQGARVF.

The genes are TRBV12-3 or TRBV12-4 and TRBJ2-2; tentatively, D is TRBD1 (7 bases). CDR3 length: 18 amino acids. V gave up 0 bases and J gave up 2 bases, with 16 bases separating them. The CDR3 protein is CASSLARPGGINTGELFF. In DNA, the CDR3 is TGTGCCAGCAGTTTAGCGAGGCCAGGGGGGATTAACACCGGGGAGCTGTTTTTT.

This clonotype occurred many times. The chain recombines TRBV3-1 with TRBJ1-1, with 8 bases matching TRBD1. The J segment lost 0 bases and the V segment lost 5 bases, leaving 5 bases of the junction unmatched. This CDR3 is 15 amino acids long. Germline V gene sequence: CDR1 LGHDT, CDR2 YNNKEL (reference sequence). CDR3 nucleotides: TGTGCCAGCAGCTCCCGGGACAGGTTGAACACTGAAGCTTTCTTT. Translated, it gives CASSSRDRLNTEAFF.

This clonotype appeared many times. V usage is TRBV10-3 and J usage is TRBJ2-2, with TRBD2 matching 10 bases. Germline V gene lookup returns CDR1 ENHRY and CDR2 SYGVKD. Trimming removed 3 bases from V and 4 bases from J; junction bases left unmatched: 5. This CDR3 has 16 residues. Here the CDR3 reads CAISEIAGGSTGELFF. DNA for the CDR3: TGTGCCATCAGTGAAATAGCGGGAGGATCCACCGGGGAGCTGTTTTTT.

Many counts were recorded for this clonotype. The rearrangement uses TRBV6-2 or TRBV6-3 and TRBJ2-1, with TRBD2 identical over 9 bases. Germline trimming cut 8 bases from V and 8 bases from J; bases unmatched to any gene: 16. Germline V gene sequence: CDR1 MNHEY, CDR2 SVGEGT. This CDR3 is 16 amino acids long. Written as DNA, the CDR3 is TGTGCCAGCTCCCACCCGGGTGCGGGAGGGCCAGATGAGCAGTTCTTC. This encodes CASSHPGAGGPDEQFF.